Below, one TCR beta chain is given with its context. RNA, once extracted, was reverse transcribed into cDNA for use as the sequencing template. Assay used: immunoSEQ multiplex PCR; TCRdb lists only in-frame clones, some missing. The profile shows about 180,000 clones, roughly 59% of them singletons. Both peripheral blood and punch biopsies of lesional scalp skin were obtained from patients who had alopecia areata. This entry is derived from a study of CD8+ T cells in alopecia areata. Study information: Treated patients were given 5 to 10 mg oral tofacitinib twice daily.

Germline-derived CDR1 and CDR2 are LGHNA and YNFKEQ. The V and J ends lost 0 bases and 3 bases respectively, with 9 bases between them. The CDR3 is made up of 15 amino acids. V gene TRBV4-2 combines with J gene TRBJ1-5; D perhaps matches TRBD1 (6 bases). This material consisted of CD4+ T cells sorted from blood, taken at week 0. This TCR came from a human donor with alopecia areata. CDR3 in amino acids: CASSQDGGTNQPQHF. CDR3 nucleotide sequence: TGTGCCAGCAGCCAAGATGGGGGCACCAATCAGCCCCAGCATTTT.